These 10 T cell receptor beta chains originate from one sample sequenced in a study of T cell changes during pregnancy in multiple sclerosis. Sequencing used immunoSEQ multiplex PCR; TCRdb keeps in-frame clones, though not all of them. This table has almost 40,000 clones, about 90% appearing once. The sequencing here drew on CD4+ T cells from peripheral blood mononuclear cells, taken in the second trimester of pregnancy. The source is a female donor in good health, enrolled as a control in a pregnancy study.

The table lists this clone with a count of one. The chain combines TRBV6-9 with TRBJ2-3; D perhaps matches TRBD1 (6 bases). V lost 4 bases and J 0 bases, leaving 17 bases between the germline ends. Germline lookup yields CDR1 MNHGY and CDR2 SVAAGI. The CDR3 length is 17 residues. CDR3: CASSFRHGRGSTDTQYF. The CDR3 DNA reads TGTGCCAGCAGTTTCCGCCACGGCAGGGGAAGCACAGATACGCAGTATTTT.

This CDR3 reads CASSSAPDRNTEAFF. CDR3 coding DNA: TGTGCCAGCAGCTCCGCCCCCGACAGGAACACTGAAGCTTTCTTT. The chain has TRBV5-4 and TRBJ1-1; perhaps TRBD1 as D (5 bases). This CDR3 has 15 amino acids. Germline-derived CDR1 and CDR2 are SGHNT and YYREEE (reference sequence). V was cut by 3 bases and J by 1 base, with 13 bases left in between.

The rearrangement uses TRBV6-5 and TRBJ2-1; 7 positions agree with TRBD2. Germline CDR1 and CDR2: MNHEY and SVGAGI. The junction had 5 bases not matched to a gene; V was cut back by 5 bases and J by 1 base. The CDR3 has 15 amino acids. CDR3 in DNA: TGTGCCAGCAGTCCTTGGGGGGGGTCCTACAATGAGCAGTTCTTC. Protein: CASSPWGGSYNEQFF.

This chain connects TRBV6-5 to TRBJ1-1; the D gene is possibly TRBD1 (6 bases). V was pared by 6 bases and J by 1 base, with 12 bases between. The CDR3 has 14 amino acids. Germline CDR1 reads MNHEY; CDR2 reads SVGAGI. In nucleotides, the CDR3 is TGTGCCAGCAGCTACGACAGGAAGAACACTGAAGCTTTCTTT. Translated, it gives CASSYDRKNTEAFF.

This chain links TRBV7-2 with TRBJ2-1, with D tentatively TRBD1 (5 bases). Looked up from germline, CDR1 is SGHTA and CDR2 is FQGNSA. The CDR3 totals 15 residues. V lost 1 base, J lost 3 bases, and 10 bases lay in between. CDR3 bases: TGTGCCAGCAGCTTAGTAGGGGTGAACTACAATGAGCAGTTCTTC. Its translation: CASSLVGVNYNEQFF.

V is TRBV27 and J is TRBJ2-3, with TRBD2 as a possible D gene (5 bases). Germline V gene lookup returns CDR1 MNHEY and CDR2 SMNVEV (reference sequence). The ends were cut back, 2 bases at V and 1 base at J, with 7 bases in the middle. The CDR3 sequence is 14 residues long. This chain's CDR3 is CASSLNGGTDTQYF. The DNA for the CDR3 is TGTGCCAGCAGTTTAAACGGGGGCACAGATACGCAGTATTTT.

The chain carries TRBV2 and TRBJ1-5; 7 nucleotides align to TRBD1. This CDR3 has 15 amino acids. V was pared by 1 base and J by 3 bases, with 3 bases of the junction left unmatched. Germline V lookup: CDR1 SNHLY, CDR2 FYNNEI. CDR3 protein: CASSEEGGLNQPQHF. Here the CDR3 DNA reads TGTGCCAGCAGTGAAGAAGGGGGCCTCAATCAGCCCCAGCATTTT.

This clone appeared a single time. V is TRBV4-3 and J is TRBJ2-7; 7 nucleotides align to TRBD1. Germline values: CDR1 LGHNA, CDR2 YSLEER. The CDR3 is 14 residues long. V lost 2 bases to trimming and J lost 4 bases; unmatched junction nucleotides: 5. The CDR3 sequence is CASSQHPGGYEQYF. As DNA, the CDR3 is TGCGCCAGCAGCCAACACCCAGGGGGATACGAGCAGTACTTC.

The V call is TRBV7-8, the J call TRBJ1-1; D is unresolved. Germline-derived CDR1 and CDR2 are SGHVS and FQNEAQ. The CDR3 is made up of 11 amino acids. Trimming took off 6 bases at V and 7 bases at J, with 9 bases between the two ends. This CDR3 is CASSSRSEAFF. The DNA of the CDR3 is TGTGCCAGCAGTTCCCGGAGTGAAGCTTTCTTT.

This rearrangement joins TRBV19 to TRBJ1-1; 7 nucleotides line up with TRBD1. The CDR3 spans 14 residues. Unmatched junction bases numbered 4, after V lost 4 bases and J lost 2 bases. The germline gives CDR1 LNHDA, CDR2 SQIVND (reference sequence). The CDR3 loop reads CASSRDRANTEAFF. Written as DNA, the CDR3 is TGTGCCAGTAGTAGAGACAGGGCCAACACTGAAGCTTTCTTT.